Shown below are 21 T cell receptor beta chains from a single sample sequenced in a study of blood T cell repertoires in COVID-19 (dated by TCRdb to the early 2020s). Library preparation employed the immunoSEQ multiplex PCR assay. The table comes from immuneACCESS by way of TCRdb, which keeps in-frame sequences with V and J called. Part of the clones is missing from these tables; in studies checked, under half for an unresolved V gene and the rest for unknown reasons. The sample has 76,000 or so clones on record, 70% to 90% of them singletons. The top ten clones comprise 8% to 9.5% of the sample. The sequencing input was peripheral blood. All receptors derive from a man aged 30 to 45 with acute or convalescent COVID-19.

This sequence joins TRBV18 and TRBJ1-3; maybe TRBD1 (5 bases). The CDR3 has 14 residues. Germline V gives CDR1 KGHSH, CDR2 LQKENI. Deletions cut 7 bases from V and 1 base from J, with 11 bases between. CDR3: CASYTGSSGNTIYF. In DNA form, the CDR3 reads TGTGCCAGCTATACAGGTTCGTCTGGAAACACCATATATTTT.

CDR3 loop: CASSLPGGTETQYF. CDR3 in DNA: TGTGCCAGCAGCTTACCAGGGGGAACCGAGACCCAGTACTTC. The J gene is TRBJ2-5, the V gene TRBV11-2; 7 bases are a match to TRBD1. The V and J ends lost 2 bases and 5 bases, in that order; junction bases with no gene match: 5. The CDR3 is made up of 14 amino acids. From germline, CDR1 is SGHAT and CDR2 FQNNGV.

The genes are TRBV7-2 and TRBJ2-5; a weak D match, TRBD1 (6 bases). With 1 base removed from V and 9 bases from J, the gap between germline ends came to 12 bases. Germline assignment: CDR1 SGHTA and CDR2 FQGNSA. The CDR3 has 13 residues. The CDR3: CASSLGGTPPQYF. CDR3 DNA: TGTGCCAGCAGCTTAGGAGGGACACCACCCCAGTACTTC.

The chain carries TRBV2 and TRBJ2-3, with 14 bases that match TRBD2. The CDR3 is 16 amino acids. V gave up 4 bases and J gave up 6 bases; unmatched junction bases: 6. The germline gives CDR1 SNHLY, CDR2 FYNNEI. The CDR3 here is CASSVGLAGELDTQYF. CDR3 sequence (DNA): TGTGCCAGCAGTGTGGGACTAGCGGGAGAATTGGATACGCAGTATTTT.

The sample holds a few counts of this clone. CDR3 sequence: CASSLVVNSPLHF. CDR3 nucleotides: TGTGCCAGCAGCTTGGTCGTGAATTCACCCCTCCACTTT. The chain employs TRBV5-4 and TRBJ1-6; no definite D call. V was cut by 0 bases and J by 7 bases, with 5 bases left in between. This CDR3 contains 13 residues. From germline, CDR1 is SGHNT and CDR2 YYREEE (reference sequence). The full variable domain, rest sourced from reference TRBV5-4 and TRBJ1-6, is ETGVTQSPTHLIKTRGQQVTLRCSSQSGHNTVSWYQQALGQGPQFIFQYYREEENGRGNFPPRFSGLQFPNYSSELNVNALELDDSALYLCASSLVVNSPLHFGNGTRLTVT.

This sequence joins TRBV28 and TRBJ1-1; D unclear. The CDR3 has 14 residues. The germline gives CDR1 MDHEN, CDR2 SYDVKM. With 2 bases removed from V and 4 bases from J, the gap between germline ends came to 11 bases. For the CDR3, the DNA is TGTGCCAGCAGTTTAGGGTTGGCGGGCACTGAAGCTTTCTTT. Encoded protein: CASSLGLAGTEAFF.

The chain is built from TRBV6-5 and TRBJ2-2; TRBD2 might be the D (5 bases). Between the trimmed V and J ends, which lost 0 bases and 2 bases, there was a span of 10 bases. Germline V CDR1 and CDR2: MNHEY, SVGAGI. This CDR3 region has 16 residues. The CDR3 sequence is CASSYSWTYNTGELFF. In nucleotides, the CDR3 is TGTGCCAGCAGTTACTCTTGGACTTACAACACCGGGGAGCTGTTTTTT.

This clone was counted once. The chain uses TRBV6-2 or TRBV6-3 and TRBJ2-7; 13 nucleotides agree with TRBD2. This CDR3 has 18 amino acids. Germline loops: CDR1 MNHEY, CDR2 SVGEGT. Unmatched junction bases numbered 12, after V lost 5 bases and J lost 2 bases. CDR3 DNA sequence: TGTGCCAGCAGTCCGACCGGGACTAGCGGGATCCCCACCTACGAGCAGTACTTC. It translates to CASSPTGTSGIPTYEQYF.

The V call is TRBV5-4, the J call TRBJ2-6; D is possibly TRBD1 (6 bases). The germline V gene encodes CDR1 SGHNT and CDR2 YYREEE (reference sequence). The CDR3 consists of 17 residues. V was pared by 1 base and J by 0 bases, with 11 bases between. DNA for the CDR3: TGTGCCAGCAGCTTGTACCGGACAGACTCTGGGGCCAACGTCCTGACTTTC. Translating it yields CASSLYRTDSGANVLTF.

The V call is TRBV7-2, the J call TRBJ2-1, with D uncertain. The length of the CDR3 is 15 residues. Between the trimmed V and J ends, which lost 4 bases and 0 bases, there was a span of 10 bases. Germline V CDR1 and CDR2: SGHTA, FQGNSA. In DNA form, the CDR3 reads TGTGCCAGCAGCTATGACTGGAGCTCCTACAATGAGCAGTTCTTC. It translates to CASSYDWSSYNEQFF.

The chain links TRBV5-4 to TRBJ2-2; 14 bases align to TRBD2. The J segment lost 7 bases and the V segment lost 4 bases, leaving 6 bases of the junction unmatched. Germline V gives CDR1 SGHNT, CDR2 YYREEE (reference sequence). There are 16 residues in the CDR3. The CDR3 DNA reads as TGTGCCAGCAGCCGCAGACTAGCGGGAGGGAGCGGGGAGCTGTTTTTT. It specifies CASSRRLAGGSGELFF.

The CDR3 DNA reads as TGTGCCAGCAGCACAGACGGGACTCCACGCTACGAGCAGTACTTC. This encodes CASSTDGTPRYEQYF. The chain is built from TRBV9 and TRBJ2-7; D might be TRBD2 (6 bases). There are 15 residues in the CDR3. CDR1 and CDR2 from the germline V gene are SGDLS and YYNGEE. V lost 4 bases and J 3 bases, leaving 17 bases between the germline ends.

The table lists this clone with a few counts. The genes are TRBV5-8 and TRBJ1-5; 7 bases fit TRBD1. The CDR3 loop spans 15 amino acids. CDR1 and CDR2 (germline): SGHTS, YDEGEE. Trimming at V came to 4 bases and at J to 4 bases, leaving 8 bases not matched to a gene. The CDR3 DNA follows: TGTGCCAGCAGCCTGGGACAGAAAATAAATCAGCCCCAGCATTTT. This codes for CASSLGQKINQPQHF.

The genes are TRBV28 and TRBJ2-7; the D gene is possibly TRBD2 (5 bases). Per germline, CDR1 MDHEN and CDR2 SYDVKM. The CDR3 loop spans 12 amino acids. Trimming stripped 8 bases from V and 4 bases from J, with 12 bases between. The CDR3 region is CASGGWPYEQYF. The CDR3 bases are TGTGCCAGCGGCGGGTGGCCTTACGAGCAGTACTTC.

V usage is TRBV6-2 or TRBV6-3 and J usage is TRBJ1-1, with unresolved D. The CDR3 has 14 amino acids. Germline CDR1 is MNHEY and CDR2 is SVGEGT. V was clipped by 5 bases and J by 4 bases, with 14 bases between them. The CDR3 sequence: CASSPSRGATEAFF. The DNA for the CDR3 is TGTGCCAGCAGTCCCTCTCGGGGAGCCACTGAAGCTTTCTTT.

The gene calls are TRBV7-2 and TRBJ2-5; 11 bases fit TRBD2. This CDR3 region has 17 residues. Germline CDR1 and CDR2: SGHTA and FQGNSA. V shed 6 bases, J shed 4 bases, and the junction held 13 bases outside the gene matches. Written as DNA, the CDR3 is TGTGCCAGCAGTCTCCCCGTGGGTAGCGGGAGGGGAGAGACCCAGTACTTC. It specifies CASSLPVGSGRGETQYF.

This chain uses TRBV2 with TRBJ2-3, with a tentative D call TRBD2 (7 bases). Germline values: CDR1 SNHLY, CDR2 FYNNEI. The CDR3 is 15 residues long. Between the trimmed V and J ends, which lost 8 bases and 2 bases, there was a span of 17 bases. In DNA form, the CDR3 reads TGTGCCAGCGGAGGGGGGGGACCATACACAGATACGCAGTATTTT. It yields the protein CASGGGGPYTDTQYF.

Only one count was recorded for this clone. V and J are TRBV7-6 and TRBJ2-7; TRBD1 matches at 8 bases. There are 15 residues in the CDR3. Germline V gene lookup returns CDR1 SGHVS and CDR2 FNYEAQ. V shed 5 bases and J 3 bases; nucleotides not matched to a gene: 9. CDR3 region: CASSAGTGPYYEQYF. The DNA of the CDR3 is TGTGCCAGCAGCGCCGGGACAGGTCCATACTACGAGCAGTACTTC.

The CDR3 spells CASRTPVQVGGYTF. Here the CDR3 DNA reads TGTGCCAGCAGAACCCCGGTACAGGTGGGAGGCTACACCTTC. The chain carries TRBV28 and TRBJ1-2; possibly TRBD1 for D (5 bases). The germline CDR1 and CDR2 sequences are MDHEN and SYDVKM. The CDR3 is made up of 14 amino acids. V lost 6 bases to trimming and J lost 8 bases, with 19 bases between them.

The chain joins TRBV5-5 to TRBJ1-2; TRBD1 matches at 7 bases. This CDR3 comprises 14 residues. V lost 2 bases, J lost 6 bases, and 7 bases stayed unmatched. The germline V gene encodes CDR1 SGHKS and CDR2 YYEKEE (reference sequence). CDR3 DNA: TGTGCCAGCAGCTTTCCCGGGACAGCGAATGGCTACACCTTC. Protein product: CASSFPGTANGYTF.

This chain links TRBV29-1 with TRBJ2-1; 9 positions match TRBD2. The CDR3 runs to 14 residues. Germline trimming cut 7 bases from V and 7 bases from J; bases unmatched to any gene: 11. CDR1 and CDR2 from the germline V gene are SQVTM and ANQGSEA. CDR3 nucleotide sequence: TGCAGCGCGGCCTTAGCGGGAGAGGGGAATGAGCAGTTCTTC. Translating gives CSAALAGEGNEQFF.